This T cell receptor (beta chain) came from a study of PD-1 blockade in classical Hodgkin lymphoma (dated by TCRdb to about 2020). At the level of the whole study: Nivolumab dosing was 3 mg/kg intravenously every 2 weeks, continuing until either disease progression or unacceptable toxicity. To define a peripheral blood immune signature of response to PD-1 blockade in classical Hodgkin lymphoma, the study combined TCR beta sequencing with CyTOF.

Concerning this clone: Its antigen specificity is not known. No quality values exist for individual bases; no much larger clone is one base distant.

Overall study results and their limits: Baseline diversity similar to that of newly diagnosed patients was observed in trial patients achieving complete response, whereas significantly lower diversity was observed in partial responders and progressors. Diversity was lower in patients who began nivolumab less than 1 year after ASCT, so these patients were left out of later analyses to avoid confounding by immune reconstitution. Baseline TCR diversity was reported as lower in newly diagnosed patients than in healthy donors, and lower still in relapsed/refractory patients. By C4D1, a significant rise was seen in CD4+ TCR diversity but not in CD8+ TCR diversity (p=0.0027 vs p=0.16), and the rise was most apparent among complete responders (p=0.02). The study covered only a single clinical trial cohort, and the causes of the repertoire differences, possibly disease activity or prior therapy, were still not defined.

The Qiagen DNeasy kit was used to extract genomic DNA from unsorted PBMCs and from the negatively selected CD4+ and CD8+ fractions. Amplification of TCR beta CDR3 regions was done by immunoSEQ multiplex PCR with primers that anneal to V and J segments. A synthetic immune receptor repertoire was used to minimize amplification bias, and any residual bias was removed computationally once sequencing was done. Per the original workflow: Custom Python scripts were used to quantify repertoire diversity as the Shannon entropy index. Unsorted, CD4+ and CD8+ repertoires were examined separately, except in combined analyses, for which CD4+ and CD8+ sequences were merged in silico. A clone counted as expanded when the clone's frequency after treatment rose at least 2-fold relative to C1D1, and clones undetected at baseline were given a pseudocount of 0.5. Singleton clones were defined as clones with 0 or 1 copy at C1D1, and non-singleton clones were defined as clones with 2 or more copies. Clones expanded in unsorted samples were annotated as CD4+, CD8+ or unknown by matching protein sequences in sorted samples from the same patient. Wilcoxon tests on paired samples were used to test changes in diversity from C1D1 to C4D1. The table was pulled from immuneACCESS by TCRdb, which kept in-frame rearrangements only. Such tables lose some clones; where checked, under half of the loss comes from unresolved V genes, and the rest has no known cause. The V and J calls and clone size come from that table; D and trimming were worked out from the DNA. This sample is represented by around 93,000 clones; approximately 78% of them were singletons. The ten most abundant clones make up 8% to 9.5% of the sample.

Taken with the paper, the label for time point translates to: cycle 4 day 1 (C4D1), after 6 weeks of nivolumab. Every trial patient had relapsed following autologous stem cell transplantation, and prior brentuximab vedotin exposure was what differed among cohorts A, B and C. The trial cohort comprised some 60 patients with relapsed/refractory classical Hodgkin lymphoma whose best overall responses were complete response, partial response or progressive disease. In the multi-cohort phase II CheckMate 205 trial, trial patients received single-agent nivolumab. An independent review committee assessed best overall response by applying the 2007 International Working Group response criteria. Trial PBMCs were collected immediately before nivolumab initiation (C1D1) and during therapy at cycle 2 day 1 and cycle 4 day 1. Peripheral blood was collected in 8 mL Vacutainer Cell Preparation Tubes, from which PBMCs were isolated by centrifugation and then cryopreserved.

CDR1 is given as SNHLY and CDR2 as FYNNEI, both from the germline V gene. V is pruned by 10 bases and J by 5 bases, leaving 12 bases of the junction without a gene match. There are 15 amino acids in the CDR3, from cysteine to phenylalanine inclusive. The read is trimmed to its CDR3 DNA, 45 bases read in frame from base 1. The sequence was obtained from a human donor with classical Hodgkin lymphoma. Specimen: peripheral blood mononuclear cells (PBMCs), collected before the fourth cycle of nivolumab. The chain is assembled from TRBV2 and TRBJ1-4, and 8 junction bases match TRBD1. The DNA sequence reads TGTGCCACCAACCCGGGGACAGGACGAAATGAAAAACTGTTTTTT. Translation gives CATNPGTGRNEKLFF.